The clone carrying this T cell receptor (beta chain) was observed a few times. Antigen unknown. Each CDR3 protein gets one entry after TCRdb re-called the 5' RACE reads with MiXCR. The sample includes around 1.7 million distinct CDR3 sequences, under 35% of them seen just once. These data come from a study of identical twins. Whole-study findings and limits: Researchers reported excess low generation probability among twin-shared out-of-frame alpha sequences. In cord blood, abundant beta clonotypes had fewer insertions; memory showed no trend. Modelling approaches yielded underestimates of out-of-frame TCR alpha sharing between monozygotic twins.

CDR1 DFQATT and CDR2 SNEGSKA come from the germline V gene (reference sequence). The CDR3 totals 14 residues. Losses at the gene ends were 6 bases for V and 2 bases for J; bases not matched to a gene: 7. Sequenced material: cord blood. This clonotype originated in a newborn girl in good health. V usage is TRBV20-1 and J usage is TRBJ1-2; TRBD1 matches 9 bases. The CDR3 sequence: CSAHRDRANYGYTF. The CDR3 nucleotides read TGCAGTGCACACCGGGACAGGGCAAACTATGGCTACACCTTC.